A single sample is the source of the 24 T cell receptor beta chains below, sequenced in a study of cytomegalovirus exposure and HLA in healthy donors. Clones were read by immunoSEQ multiplex PCR, and TCRdb kept only the in-frame ones, dropping some. This table holds about 73,000 clones, 80% to 90% found once. The sample comprised PBMCs. The receptors here all came from a woman aged 18-29 years in good health and CMV-seropositive.

This clone was seen once. This chain connects TRBV7-9 to TRBJ1-1, with TRBD1 as a possible D gene (6 bases). Germline-derived CDR1 and CDR2 are SEHNR and FQNEAQ (reference sequence). V lost 1 base and J lost 5, with 11 bases in between. The CDR3 runs to 14 residues. CDR3 coding DNA: TGTGCCAGCAGCTTAGAGGGGGGGAGGACTGAAGCTTTCTTT. Its protein is CASSLEGGRTEAFF.

The V gene is TRBV19, the J gene TRBJ2-7; D perhaps matches TRBD1 (6 bases). CDR1 is LNHDA, CDR2 SQIVND, per germline (reference sequence). Trimming left V 6 bases short and J 2 bases short, with 14 bases between. The CDR3 loop spans 14 amino acids. CDR3 DNA sequence: TGTGCCAGTAGCCCTGGGGCAGGGGCCTACGAGCAGTACTTC. Its protein is CASSPGAGAYEQYF.

This chain connects TRBV10-3 to TRBJ2-7; 7 bases are shared with TRBD1. The V gene end was trimmed by 8 bases and the J gene end by 3 bases; junction bases not matched to a gene: 7. CDR3 size: 13 residues. Germline-derived CDR1 and CDR2 are ENHRY and SYGVKD. The CDR3 bases are TGTGCCATCGGTGGGGACAGCTTCTACGAGCAGTACTTC. This gives the protein CAIGGDSFYEQYF.

The genes are TRBV7-2 and TRBJ2-7; 9 nucleotides agree with TRBD2. The germline V gene encodes CDR1 SGHTA and CDR2 FQGNSA. The J segment lost 5 bases and the V segment lost 5 bases, leaving 7 bases of the junction unmatched. CDR3 length: 14 residues. DNA of the CDR3: TGTGCCAGCAGCCCGGGACTAGCTTTCGACGAGCAGTACTTC. It codes for CASSPGLAFDEQYF.

The chain couples TRBV7-8 to TRBJ2-2; 7 positions agree with TRBD2. Germline CDR1 is SGHVS and CDR2 is FQNEAQ. The junction had 6 bases not matched to a gene; V was cut back by 4 bases and J by 4 bases. The CDR3 contains 15 residues. The DNA for the CDR3 is TGTGCCAGCAGCTCCAGGACTAGTTTCACCGGGGAGCTGTTTTTT. This gives the protein CASSSRTSFTGELFF.

This clone came up once. V is TRBV7-2 and J is TRBJ2-5; TRBD2 agrees at 12 bases. J gave up 7 bases and V 5 bases, and 8 bases lay outside the gene matches. The CDR3 has 15 amino acids. The V gene's germline CDR1 is SGHTA and CDR2 FQGNSA. The CDR3 protein is CASSPSGGAAGTQYF. The CDR3 DNA reads TGTGCCAGCAGCCCTAGCGGGGGGGCCGCAGGGACCCAGTACTTC.

This rearrangement joins TRBV30 to TRBJ1-5; tentatively, D is TRBD1 (5 bases). Germline V CDR1 and CDR2: GTSNPN, SVGIG (reference sequence). This CDR3 is 15 amino acids long. Trimming shortened V by 2 bases and J by 9 bases, and 20 bases separated the two germline ends. CDR3: CAWSLTPDNRTPQHF. The CDR3, as DNA: TGTGCCTGGAGTCTAACCCCGGACAATCGAACGCCCCAGCATTTT.

The gene calls are TRBV5-4 and TRBJ1-1; no clear D. Germline V gives CDR1 SGHNT, CDR2 YYREEE (reference sequence). This CDR3 comprises 13 residues. V lost 5 bases and J lost 3, with 11 bases in between. The CDR3 nucleotides read TGTGCCAGCAGTTTCGGGATTTACACTGAAGCTTTCTTT. Encoded protein: CASSFGIYTEAFF.

J is TRBJ2-7 and V is TRBV5-5; D perhaps matches TRBD1 (7 bases). The length of the CDR3 is 16 residues. V was cut by 6 bases and J by 3 bases, with 22 bases left in between. Germline CDR1 and CDR2: SGHKS and YYEKEE (reference sequence). The CDR3 DNA follows: TGTGCCAGCATCGCCCATTGGGGGGCAGGGGGCTACGAGCAGTACTTC. Translating gives CASIAHWGAGGYEQYF.

The genes are TRBV2 and TRBJ1-2, with D unclear. The CDR3 length is 15 residues. Trimming pared 0 bases from V and 8 bases from J, leaving 16 bases between. The V gene's germline CDR1 is SNHLY and CDR2 FYNNEI. CDR3 sequence (DNA): TGTGCCAGCAGTGAAGCCTCGGGGTCCCATGGGGGCTACACCTTC. Translating gives CASSEASGSHGGYTF.

The V gene is TRBV29-1, the J gene TRBJ1-2; 10 nucleotides align to TRBD1. The germline V gene encodes CDR1 SQVTM and CDR2 ANQGSEA. V lost 1 base, J lost 9 bases, and 5 bases stayed unmatched. The CDR3 is made up of 13 amino acids. The CDR3 DNA follows: TGCAGCGTTGAAGCGGGACAGGGGCATAGCTACACCTTC. Translating gives CSVEAGQGHSYTF.

The chain recombines TRBV27 with TRBJ2-1, with 11 bases that match TRBD2. The CDR3 spans 19 residues. V lost 3 bases to trimming and J lost 6 bases; unmatched junction nucleotides: 16. Germline loops: CDR1 MNHEY, CDR2 SMNVEV (reference sequence). This chain's CDR3 is CASSLSRPAIAGGRNEQFF. CDR3 nucleotide sequence: TGTGCCAGCAGTTTGTCTCGCCCCGCCATAGCGGGGGGGCGCAATGAGCAGTTCTTC.

The rearrangement links TRBV27 to TRBJ1-1; the D is unclear. Germline assignment: CDR1 MNHEY and CDR2 SMNVEV (reference sequence). The CDR3 runs 15 residues. Trimming removed 1 base from V and 5 bases from J, with 14 bases in between. Here the CDR3 reads CASSLLGSRRTEAFF. In nucleotides, the CDR3 is TGTGCCAGCAGTTTATTGGGCTCCCGGAGGACTGAAGCTTTCTTT.

CDR3 in amino acids: CASSLSGRAGTDTQYF. The CDR3 DNA sequence: TGTGCCAGCAGTTTAAGCGGGAGGGCCGGCACAGATACGCAGTATTTT. The chain recombines TRBV28 with TRBJ2-3; 10 bases align to TRBD2. V was pared by 2 bases and J by 1 base, with 3 bases of the junction left unmatched. The CDR3 extends over 16 amino acids. Looked up from germline, CDR1 is MDHEN and CDR2 is SYDVKM.

The V call is TRBV7-2, the J call TRBJ2-1, with D unresolved. The CDR3 sequence is 11 residues long. Germline CDR1 is SGHTA and CDR2 is FQGNSA. V lost 6 bases and J lost 5, with 5 bases in between. CDR3 loop: CASSPDNEQFF. CDR3 in DNA: TGTGCCAGCAGTCCAGACAATGAGCAGTTCTTC.

The chain carries TRBV15 and TRBJ2-4, with 11 positions matching TRBD2. Germline CDR1 LNHNV, CDR2 YYDKDF (reference sequence). The CDR3 is 16 residues long. After removal of 1 base from V and 7 bases from J, the junction contained 6 bases not matched to a gene. The chain's CDR3 is CATSRGDSGRDNIQYF. The CDR3 DNA follows: TGTGCCACCAGCAGAGGGGATAGCGGGAGGGACAACATTCAGTACTTC.

V is TRBV6-5 and J is TRBJ1-2; 11 bases map to TRBD1. The CDR3 covers 15 residues. Germline loops: CDR1 MNHEY, CDR2 SVGAGI. Trimming removed 2 bases from V and 8 bases from J; junction bases left unmatched: 7. The CDR3 nucleotides are TGTGCCAGCAGTTACCAGGACAGGGGGCAACGAGGCTACACCTTC. It codes for CASSYQDRGQRGYTF.

This sequence joins TRBV5-1 and TRBJ2-5; 10 bases are a match to TRBD1. The CDR3 runs to 15 residues. With 2 bases clipped from V and 4 bases from J, the junction kept 5 bases outside the gene matches. CDR1 and CDR2 (germline): SGHRS, YFSETQ. The CDR3 DNA sequence: TGCGCCAGCAGCTTAGGGACAGGGGCATCAGAGACCCAGTACTTC. This codes for CASSLGTGASETQYF.

This chain uses TRBV27 with TRBJ1-5, with 9 nucleotides matching TRBD1. This CDR3 comprises 17 residues. Per germline, CDR1 MNHEY and CDR2 SMNVEV (reference sequence). The V and J ends lost 4 bases and 5 bases, in that order; junction bases with no gene match: 12. As DNA, the CDR3 is TGTGCCAGCAGTTGGGGACAGGGTGGAGGTGTAGATCAGCCCCAGCATTTT. As protein: CASSWGQGGGVDQPQHF.

V gene TRBV5-6 combines with J gene TRBJ2-4, with 11 bases fitting TRBD1. After removal of 3 bases from V and 8 bases from J, the junction contained 7 bases not matched to a gene. The CDR3 is 15 amino acids. Germline CDR1 SGHDT, CDR2 YYEEEE. The CDR3 region has the DNA TGTGCCAGCAGCTACGGACAGGGGGCCGGGGACATTCAGTACTTC. The encoded protein is CASSYGQGAGDIQYF.

J is TRBJ2-5 and V is TRBV7-6; 8 positions match TRBD1. The J call may be mistaken, given a closer DNA end match to TRBJ2-7. In germline, CDR1 is SGHVS, CDR2 FNYEAQ. The CDR3 totals 17 residues. The CDR3 sequence is CASSTPGQDRSSYEQYF. For the CDR3, the DNA is TGTGCCAGCAGTACCCCGGGACAGGATCGTAGCTCCTACGAGCAGTACTTC.

This clone turned up a few times. This chain connects TRBV2 to TRBJ2-7, with D unclear. The CDR3 has 12 amino acids. V dropped 8 bases and J dropped 0 bases, with 8 bases sitting between them. Germline V CDR1 and CDR2: SNHLY, FYNNEI. CDR3 DNA sequence: TGTGCCAGCGAGGCGAGCTCCTACGAGCAGTACTTC. Protein: CASEASSYEQYF.

This clone was picked up one time. V gene TRBV19 combines with J gene TRBJ2-3; D is perhaps TRBD2 (5 bases). This CDR3 spans 13 amino acids. The V end was cut by 6 bases, the J end by 0 bases, with 7 bases between. From germline, CDR1 is LNHDA and CDR2 SQIVND (reference sequence). DNA of the CDR3: TGTGCCAGTAGAGCGGACAGCACAGATACGCAGTATTTT. Translation gives CASRADSTDTQYF.

This clone was recorded only once. The rearrangement links TRBV11-1 to TRBJ2-7; perhaps TRBD1 as D (6 bases). V lost 5 bases and J 0 bases, leaving 14 bases between the germline ends. The CDR3 has 15 residues. The germline CDR1 and CDR2 sequences are SGHAT and FQDESV (reference sequence). The CDR3: CASSTIQGSSYEQYF. Written as DNA, the CDR3 is TGTGCCAGCAGCACGATACAGGGTAGCTCCTACGAGCAGTACTTC.